The rows below give T cell receptor beta chains drawn from one sample of a study of blood T cells in healthy people across ages. MiXCR, run by TCRdb on the 5' RACE reads, gives a single entry per CDR3 protein. The profile covers 1,500,000 or so distinct CDR3 sequences, with approximately 59% appearing a single time and about 6.7% taken by the ten largest. Material for sequencing was blood. The receptors stem from a man younger than 30 in good health. CDR3s include the opening cysteine and the closing phenylalanine or tryptophan. The D gene is left open where the match is weak. Where a row states a size, it is once, few, many or the class of an expanded clone; other rows omit it.

CDR3 DNA	CDR3 protein	CDR3 length	J gene	V gene	D gene	clone size
TGCGCCAGCAGCTCGGGACAGGGGATAAGAACGCAGTATTTT	CASSSGQGIRTQYF	14	TRBJ2-3	TRBV5-1	TRBD1	NA
TGTGCCAGCAGTGAATTCCCTAGCGGGGGCCGAGGAAATGAGCAGTTCTTC	CASSEFPSGGRGNEQFF	17	TRBJ2-1	TRBV25-1	TRBD2	NA
TGTGCCAGCAGCTCCCTAGGGACGACTGCTAGCGGGGAGGAGACCCAGTACTTC	CASSSLGTTASGEETQYF	18	TRBJ2-5	TRBV4-2	TRBD2	few
TGTGCCAGCAGCAAAGAGGGGGTCGGCTATGGCTACACCTTC	CASSKEGVGYGYTF	14	TRBJ1-2	TRBV21-1	NA	few
TGCGCCAGCAGCTCGCCGGGACAGGGCGGCACTGAAGCTTTCTTT	CASSSPGQGGTEAFF	15	TRBJ1-1	TRBV5-1	TRBD1	NA
TGCAGCGTTGGGACCCGCAGCGCCTACGAGCAGTACTTC	CSVGTRSAYEQYF	13	TRBJ2-7	TRBV29-1	NA	NA
TGTGCCAGCAGCCCCTCCGACAGAGATTATTACGAGCAGTACTTC	CASSPSDRDYYEQYF	15	TRBJ2-7	TRBV12-3/TRBV12-4	NA	NA
TGTGCCAGCGCGGCTAGCTCCTACAATGAGCAGTACTTC	CASAASSYNEQYF	13	TRBJ2-5	TRBV6-5	NA	once
TGTGCCAGCAGTTACCAACAGCTGTACGAGCAGTACTTC	CASSYQQLYEQYF	13	TRBJ2-7	TRBV6-6	NA	few
TGCGCCAGCAGCGCGGGACAGGGAGTGCCTGAAGCTTTCTTT	CASSAGQGVPEAFF	14	TRBJ1-1	TRBV5-1	TRBD1	NA
TGTGCCAGCAGTTGGGGGCATAGCACAGATACGCAGTATTTT	CASSWGHSTDTQYF	14	TRBJ2-3	TRBV25-1	NA	NA
TGTGCCAGCAGTTTTTCTAGTCCGCGCCCCCCGTACTTC	CASSFSSPRPPYF	13	TRBJ2-5	TRBV28	NA	NA
TGTGCCAGCACCGACCGGAGCAATCAGCCCCAGCATTTT	CASTDRSNQPQHF	13	TRBJ1-5	TRBV6-2/TRBV6-3	NA	NA
TGCGCCAGCAGCCAAAAGGACAGTCGCGCGCCCAACTATGGCTACACCTTC	CASSQKDSRAPNYGYTF	17	TRBJ1-2	TRBV4-1	NA	NA
TGTGCCATCGCCCCCGGGAAGGGAGAGCAGTACTTC	CAIAPGKGEQYF	12	TRBJ2-5	TRBV10-3	NA	few
TGCTGTCAACTAGACCAAGAGACCCAGTTCTTC	CCQLDQETQFF	11	TRBJ2-1	TRBV20-1	NA	NA
TGTGCCAGCAGCCAAGAACCGGGACTAGAGGATGAGCAGTTCTTC	CASSQEPGLEDEQFF	15	TRBJ2-1	TRBV4-2	TRBD2	NA
TGCGCCAGCAGCCCCGGAGGTTACGGGGATACGCAGTATTTT	CASSPGGYGDTQYF	14	TRBJ2-3	TRBV5-1	NA	NA
TGCAGTGCACAGGTTAGCTTGGAAGAGACCCAGTACTTC	CSAQVSLEETQYF	13	TRBJ2-5	TRBV20-1	NA	NA
TGTGCCAGCAGTTACACCCCACTGACAGGATATGATTCACCCCTCCACTTT	CASSYTPLTGYDSPLHF	17	TRBJ1-6	TRBV6-2/TRBV6-3	NA	NA
TGTGCCATCTCCCAGGGGGCCAGCTCCTACAATGAGCAGTACTTC	CAISQGASSYNEQYF	15	TRBJ2-7	TRBV10-3	TRBD1	NA
TGTGCCAGCAGCTTGGGGAACAGGCTAAGCTCCTACGAGCAGTACTTC	CASSLGNRLSSYEQYF	16	TRBJ2-7	TRBV5-5	NA	NA
TGTGCCAGCAGCTTAGAACTCAGGGGAGGCACTGAAGCTTTCTTT	CASSLELRGGTEAFF	15	TRBJ1-1	TRBV7-2	NA	NA
TGTGCCAGCAGCGACAGGGTTGGTGGCTACACCTTC	CASSDRVGGYTF	12	TRBJ1-2	TRBV12-3/TRBV12-4	TRBD1	NA
TGCAGTGCTAGCAGCCTGGCGGCTCCCTACAATGAGCAGTTCTTC	CSASSLAAPYNEQFF	15	TRBJ2-1	TRBV20-1	NA	NA
TGTGCCAGCAGCTTAGGGGTTTTGCCGGGGGGTCAGCCCCAGCATTTT	CASSLGVLPGGQPQHF	16	TRBJ1-5	TRBV7-2	NA	NA
TGTGCCACTTATATCTACAATGAGCAGTTCTTT	CATYIYNEQFF	11	TRBJ2-1	TRBV6-2/TRBV6-3	NA	few
TGTGCCAGCAGCCCCGGGACAACCTATGGCTACACCTTC	CASSPGTTYGYTF	13	TRBJ1-2	TRBV4-2	NA	few
TGCGCCAGCAGCCTACGACTAGCGGGAGGGATGTACCAAGAGACCCAGTACTTC	CASSLRLAGGMYQETQYF	18	TRBJ2-5	TRBV5-1	TRBD2	NA
TGTGCCAGCAGTTTACCTCTCACAGGGTATGGCTACACCTTC	CASSLPLTGYGYTF	14	TRBJ1-2	TRBV28	NA	NA
TGTGCCAGCGGAACCCGCGGGGGGTCAAACATTCAGTACTTC	CASGTRGGSNIQYF	14	TRBJ2-4	TRBV12-3/TRBV12-4	TRBD2	few
TGTGCCAGCCGGGAGGACCTCACAGGGTTTGAGCGCGAGCAGTACTTC	CASREDLTGFEREQYF	16	TRBJ2-7	TRBV2	NA	NA
TGTGCCAGCCTCTCAGGGTACACAGATACGCAGTATTTT	CASLSGYTDTQYF	13	TRBJ2-3	TRBV2	NA	NA
TGTGCCAGCAGTTACCGCGACAGGGACCCCTACGAGCAGTACTTC	CASSYRDRDPYEQYF	15	TRBJ2-7	TRBV6-2/TRBV6-3	TRBD1	NA
TGCAGTGCTAGGGGGGGAGCCTCCTACAATGAGCGGTTCTTC	CSARGGASYNERFF	14	TRBJ2-1	TRBV20-1	NA	NA
TGTGCCAGCAGCCCCGGCGGCGGAAACTACAATGAGCAGTTCTTC	CASSPGGGNYNEQFF	15	TRBJ2-1	TRBV7-9	NA	NA
TGTGCCAGCAGTCCAAACAGAGTTTCCAATCAGCCCCAGCATTTT	CASSPNRVSNQPQHF	15	TRBJ1-5	TRBV12-3/TRBV12-4	NA	NA
TGCAGTGCGCAGGGGGAGGGCCGCTACACCTTC	CSAQGEGRYTF	11	TRBJ1-2	TRBV20-1	TRBD1	NA
TGTGCCAGCAGCCCACCCGCCAGCGGGAGGTCCTCCTACGAGCAGTACTTC	CASSPPASGRSSYEQYF	17	TRBJ2-7	TRBV5-6	TRBD2	NA
TGTGCCAGCAAATGGGGAGGGGCGACAGATACGCAGTATTTT	CASKWGGATDTQYF	14	TRBJ2-3	TRBV12-3/TRBV12-4	TRBD2	NA
TGTGCCATCAGACGGACAGGGTTAGGAAACACCATATATTTT	CAIRRTGLGNTIYF	14	TRBJ1-3	TRBV10-3	TRBD1	NA
TGTGCCAGCAAAAAGGCGGCTAGCGGCTGGGAGCTGTTTTTT	CASKKAASGWELFF	14	TRBJ2-2	TRBV6-6	TRBD2	once
TGTGCCAGCGCTAATTGGGACAGGGGGCCCTACGAGCAGTACTTC	CASANWDRGPYEQYF	15	TRBJ2-7	TRBV28	TRBD1	NA
TGCAGCGTTGGGGGGGACAGTTGGTTGACTGAAGCTTTCTTT	CSVGGDSWLTEAFF	14	TRBJ1-1	TRBV29-1	TRBD1	NA
TGCGCCAGCAGCTTAGGGGGTATGGCCTACGAGCAGTACTTC	CASSLGGMAYEQYF	14	TRBJ2-7	TRBV5-1	NA	few
TGCAGCGGACAGGGAGGTGGCACTGAAGCTTTCTTT	CSGQGGGTEAFF	12	TRBJ1-1	TRBV29-1	TRBD1	NA
TGTGCCAGCGGGGGGACTGGCTCCTACAATGAGCAGTTCTTC	CASGGTGSYNEQFF	14	TRBJ2-1	TRBV6-5	NA	few
TGCGCCAGCAGCTTGGACCCGGGTTACTCCTACGAGCAGTACTTC	CASSLDPGYSYEQYF	15	TRBJ2-7	TRBV5-1	NA	NA
TGCACCAGCGGCCTGACTAGCGGGGGGTCCTCAGAGACCCAGTACTTC	CTSGLTSGGSSETQYF	16	TRBJ2-5	TRBV4-1	TRBD2	NA
TGTGCCAGCAGACTTCAGGGGATCAATCAGCCCCAGCATTTT	CASRLQGINQPQHF	14	TRBJ1-5	TRBV27	NA	NA
TGCAGCGTTGAAACGGGACAGGGGATAGATGAGCAGTTCTTC	CSVETGQGIDEQFF	14	TRBJ2-1	TRBV29-1	TRBD1	few